This T cell receptor (beta chain) originates from a study of shared clonotypes between healthy human individuals. The authors ran the assay at deep level. The repertoire was sequenced with immunoSEQ multiplex PCR; TCRdb's copy has only in-frame clones and lacks some. Among about 2 million clones, approximately 94% were seen once, and the ten largest hold under 1.5%. Notes on this clone: The antigen remains unidentified.

Study-level results: Sorted-subset samples were not fully sequenced, rarefaction indicated. Memory subsets had estimated richness that was generally smaller than that of naive subsets.

Naive-designated CD8 cells lacked CD45RO, were positively enriched for CCR7, and omitted terminally differentiated effector memory CD45RA+ cells. The ends were cut back, 4 bases at V and 5 bases at J, with 10 bases in the middle. Germline-derived CDR1 and CDR2 are SGHRS and YFSETQ. This CDR3 has 12 amino acids. The V and J genes are TRBV5-1 and TRBJ2-7; D is unclear. This TCR was recovered from a man younger than 35 in good health. Sequencing used naive CD8+ T cells sorted from blood. CDR3 nucleotides: TGCGCCAGCAGCGTTGATGGCAACGAGCAGTACTTC. Its protein is CASSVDGNEQYF.